This entry lists 5 T cell receptor beta chains sequenced from one sample in a study of T cell clonality in common variable immunodeficiency. Points from the study as a whole: Common variable immunodeficiency TCR beta sequences reportedly had fewer deletions and N-nucleotide insertions.

Clones were sequenced by immunoSEQ multiplex PCR, and TCRdb holds only the in-frame ones, with some missing. The data show under 25,000 clones, with none appearing a single time. Antigen specificity for these receptors is unknown. The material sequenced was peripheral blood mononuclear cells. The receptor set was obtained from a human donor with common variable immunodeficiency.

In its sample, this clone is medium-sized (0.01 to 0.1%). The read terminates 3 residues before the CDR3 end, so the remaining end is supplied by the germline J gene. The rearrangement uses TRBV23-1 and TRBJ2-7; D perhaps matches TRBD2 (5 bases). TRBV23-1 is annotated as an ORF whose role is uncertain. The V end was cut by 11 bases, the J end by 3 bases, with 23 bases between. The CDR3 runs to 15 residues. The DNA read from the CDR3 is TGCGCCCGGGGTGCGGGCCCCTTCTTTCACTACGAG. Translating gives CARGAGPFFHYE. The whole CDR3 protein reads CARGAGPFFHYEQYF.

This clone was found many times. The missing CDR3 end, 3 residues past where the read stops, is filled in from the germline J gene. The chain employs TRBV7-9 and TRBJ1-5; the D is unclear. Germline lookup yields CDR1 SEHNR and CDR2 FQNEAQ (reference sequence). The length of the CDR3 is 12 residues. Trimming took off 4 bases at V and 8 bases at J, with 9 bases between the two ends. The part of the CDR3 DNA that was read is TGTGCCAGCAGCTCAGAAGCGGAGCCC. Residues: CASSSEAEP. Given in full, the CDR3 is CASSSEAEPQHF.

This clone was picked up many times. The sequence runs out 3 residues before the end of the CDR3; the remainder is reconstructed from the germline J gene. V gene TRBV5-1 combines with J gene TRBJ2-3; 10 bases match TRBD2. The CDR3 is 19 amino acids. With 3 bases clipped from V and 5 bases from J, the junction kept 18 bases outside the gene matches. The germline V gene has CDR1 SGHRS and CDR2 YFSETQ. The sequenced CDR3 bases are TGCGCCAGCAGCTCCTCTGAGTGGGCTAGCGGGGGTCCTGGAGATACG. It encodes CASSSSEWASGGPGDT. The full CDR3 reads CASSSSEWASGGPGDTQYF. The full variable domain, its missing parts supplied by reference TRBV5-1 and TRBJ2-3, is KAGVTQTPRYLIKTRGQQVTLSCSPISGHRSVSWYQQTPGQGLQFLFEYFSETQRNKGNFPGRFSGRQFSNSRSEMNVSTLELGDSALYLCASSSSEWASGGPGDTQYFGPGTRLTVL.

This clone was observed a few times. From the germline J gene comes the end of the CDR3, since the read stops 3 residues before it. The rearrangement links TRBV5-1 to TRBJ2-7; D is unclear. Germline V CDR1 and CDR2: SGHRS, YFSETQ. The V end was cut by 2 bases, the J end by 6 bases, with 6 bases between. CDR3 length: 11 amino acids. CDR3 bases read: TGCGCCAGCAGCTTCGGTGGCGAG. This sequence encodes CASSFGGE. The CDR3 reads in full as CASSFGGEQYF.

This clone was counted ten times or more. The read ends 3 residues shy of where the CDR3 ends; the end is completed using the germline J gene. The chain uses TRBV7-2 and TRBJ1-1; a possible D gene is TRBD1 (5 bases). Germline lookup yields CDR1 SGHTA and CDR2 FQGNSA. The CDR3 totals 14 residues. Trimming cost V 2 bases and J 3 bases, with 10 bases left between them. The CDR3 region is CASSLRGLDTEAFF. The CDR3 DNA, read in part, is TGTGCCAGCAGCTTACGGGGGTTGGACACTGAA.